The clone carrying this TCR beta chain was recorded a few times. TCRdb redid the calling of the 5' RACE reads with MiXCR, one entry per CDR3 protein. The sample holds under 45,000 distinct CDR3 sequences, roughly 7.9% seen once. The sample originates from a study of early T cells in non-severe SARS-CoV-2 infection. Across the whole study: Unsorted whole-blood RNA was sequenced in bulk, leaving chains unpaired.

The CDR3 extends over 16 amino acids. After removal of 5 bases from V and 7 bases from J, the junction contained 12 bases not matched to a gene. The chain combines TRBV12-3 or TRBV12-4 with TRBJ2-7; 12 bases map to TRBD2. The receptor comes from an adult who was a healthcare worker with PCR-confirmed SARS-CoV-2 infection or an uninfected control (not recorded which). The starting material was whole blood, obtained at baseline. CDR3 residues: CASSPSLAGGPREQYF. CDR3 in DNA: TGTGCCAGCAGTCCCTCGCTAGCGGGGGGGCCGCGGGAGCAGTACTTC.